This entry is about one T cell receptor beta chain. It lacks a known antigen. No quality values exist for individual bases; no much larger clone is one base distant. The data were obtained in a study of cytomegalovirus exposure and HLA in healthy donors (dated by TCRdb to 2016 to 2017). As for the study more broadly: An earlier analysis of approximately 640 of the donors reported more than 250 Gb of sequence data and some 120 million unique TCR beta sequences from some 180 million T cells. Around 300 gigabases of sequencing data and around 87 million unique TCR sequences were included in an early release covering roughly 700 HLA-typed donors. Among the roughly 370 genotyped donors, around 81% belonged to the genetic ancestry cluster associated with self-reported Caucasian donors. The study was designed to test whether signatures of past pathogen exposure could be identified by cataloging public T cell receptors. The T cell repertoires of about 700 subjects were profiled by immunosequencing and related to cytomegalovirus serostatus. A separate validation cohort of some 130 different subjects was used in addition to the approximately 610-subject first cohort. The study combined high-throughput TCR immunosequencing, statistical association of individual TCRs with disease status, and machine learning to predict cytomegalovirus infection status. A later analysis re-examined previously published TCR beta repertoires from roughly 650 donors and added high-resolution HLA genotyping to investigate patterns of TCR occurrence. Rather than using new phenotypic data, the later analysis identified candidate immune exposures from TCR beta sequences and from how often those sequences occurred across donors. An earlier analysis of some 500 of the donors used high-throughput TCR beta sequencing to judge whether each TCR beta V gene segment behaved as functional or pseudogenic. Donor age, sex, ethnicity and CMV serostatus were compiled together with the repertoire data. A later genetic analysis used genome-wide SNP genotypes for about 60% of the roughly 700 donors, treating that subset as a discovery cohort. Every repertoire in the discovery cohort had been generated on one and the same sequencing platform. HLA typing covered class I and class II loci at four-digit resolution. The number of typed donors differed by locus: roughly 629-630 for A, B, C, DRB1 and DQB1; approximately 540 for DQA1; some 590 for DPA1; and about 450 for DPB1. Roughly five DR-DQ haplotypes were treated as single units for association and clustering because of strong linkage in the cohort. On average, around 240,000 unique TCR beta nucleotide sequences were sequenced per donor among more than 350 genotyped donors of the cohort, with around 19% of those sequences being non-productive.

Here V drops 4 bases and J drops 1 base, and the junction holds 4 bases not matched to any gene. The CDR3 holds 15 amino acids from the cysteine to the phenylalanine. Of all the DNA, just the CDR3 is kept, 45 bases in frame from base 1. Sequences SGDLS (CDR1) and YYNGEE (CDR2) are obtained from the germline V gene. The cohort consisted of 666 healthy bone marrow donors. All cohort members were sampled while nominally healthy, although unrecorded immune exposures were likely present. The donor tested CMV seronegative, placing the donor among the 350 to 400 seronegative members of the cohort. A peripheral blood sample was provided by each donor, and peripheral blood mononuclear cells were used for TCR beta sequencing. Genomic DNA extraction from the blood cell samples was performed with the Qiagen DNeasy Blood Extraction Kit. Libraries were built with the immunoSEQ multiplex PCR assay. For the multiplex PCR, a mixture combining 60 forward primers for TCR Vbeta segments and 13 reverse primers for TCR Jbeta segments was used. The CDR3 region of rearranged TCR beta genes was amplified from genomic DNA with a multiplex PCR assay. On the Illumina HiSeq System, the amplified TCR beta libraries were sequenced as 87-base-pair reads. Turning to the authors' computational methods: A later analysis counted approximately 76 million unique TCR beta chains across the 700 or so repertoires, and some 12 million of these chains were shared by at least two donors. Raw reads were error-corrected and collapsed into unique sequences by a nearest-neighbor algorithm in which closely related sequences were merged to remove PCR and sequencing errors. Alignment of CDR3 sequences to IMGT reference sequences was used to assign V, D and J gene segments. For a sequence to be retained, at least a six-nucleotide match to both a V gene segment and a J gene segment was required. Rearrangements were called productive when the CDR3 lacked stop codons and stayed in frame with V and J; all others were non-productive. CDR3 was defined according to IMGT convention as the region running from the second conserved V-encoded cysteine to the conserved J-encoded phenylalanine. Sequences without an unambiguous match to a single V gene segment were excluded from the earlier analysis of a few hundred of the donors. In an earlier analysis of 587 of the donors, V segments were called functional above 56.7% productive rearrangements and were called segregating when the between-donor standard deviation exceeded 5%. To diagnose cytomegalovirus status from the catalog of TCR beta chain sequences, a statistical classification framework was built. In a later analysis, TCR nucleotide sequences were compared against IMGT/GENE-DB human TR gene sequences so that V and J genes could be assigned. The TCRdist pipeline was used in a later analysis to assign CDR3 sequences and most-parsimonious VDJ recombination scenarios. In a later analysis, each TCR beta chain was defined by its CDR3 amino acid sequence together with its V-gene family, and reads lacking a unique V-gene family were excluded. In a later analysis, 450 to 600 highly shared, low-generation-probability nucleotide sequences were removed to address suspected cross-contamination and a sequencing artifact. A later analysis calculated a clonal expansion index for each public chain from normalized within-repertoire ranks of inferred template counts. A later analysis computed generation probabilities with a VDJ recombination model fitted to out-of-frame rearrangements, and checked the results against IGoR. A later analysis scored TCR-TCR, TCR-HLA and TCR-CMV co-occurrence with hypergeometric tests, applying a repertoire-size bias correction to TCR pairs. False discovery rates were estimated in a later analysis by permuting HLA or CMV assignments 20 times. In a later analysis, co-occurring TCRs were grouped using DBSCAN, and TCRdist sequence similarity was added for clustering within HLA-allele-positive subsets. For co-occurrence clustering, repertoires with fewer than 30,000 or more than 120,000 public chains were excluded, along with five or six repertoires with anomalous nucleotide sharing. TCRdb retrieved this table from immuneACCESS and kept in-frame rearrangements only. Not all clones are present; in checked studies, unresolved V genes account for under half, and no reason is known for the remainder. From that table come the V and J calls and clone size; the DNA was used to work out D and trimming. Present in this sample are fewer than 250,000 clones, roughly 80% of which were seen just once. 3% to 4.5% of the sample is taken by the ten largest.

Paper-wide results and their limitations: A later genetic analysis reported fewer N-insertions in productive TCRs among donors in an Asian-associated ancestry cluster than the approximately 700-donor mean. In vitro tests confirmed that three of the cytomegalovirus-associated TCR beta chains recognize cytomegalovirus antigens. The authors suggested that the approach could potentially be extended to other disease states and immunological phenotypes. Correlated functional status among segregating V segments might be attributable to linkage disequilibrium, but an unknown experimental factor could not be ruled out. Specific HLA alleles were associated with more than 15,000 TCR beta sequences at a false discovery rate of 0.05 in a later analysis. In a later genetic analysis, a missense DCLRE1C variant was associated with V-gene and J-gene trimming of TCR beta chains, and the association was replicated in an independent cohort. Because the 87-base-pair reads could not distinguish some IMGT-functional V segments, including TRBV6-2 and TRBV6-3, those segments were excluded. The earlier analysis of approximately 540 of the donors excluded 15 to 20 rarely observed V segments, including chromosome 9 orphons, because counts were too low. A total of 150 to 200 TCR beta chains were listed by the study as associated with cytomegalovirus. The only immune exposure information available for the cohort was CMV serostatus. Because HLA typing was unavailable for some donors at each locus, only the typed subset was used in association tests. In a later analysis, HLA-associated TCR beta chains were found to be more clonally expanded and to have lower generation probabilities than equally common non-associated chains. In an earlier analysis of some 540 of the donors, most TCR beta V segments appeared in productive rearrangements about 90% or about 30% of the time, broadly matching IMGT annotations. Roughly uniform sequencing depth across donors was assumed in presence/absence analyses, although this assumption may not hold. Cytomegalovirus status was reported to be diagnosed by the classifier with high specificity and sensitivity in both the original and validation cohorts. A further reported finding was that TCR beta sequences accurately predicted the HLA-A and HLA-B alleles for most subjects in the first cohort. In this cohort, only TCR beta chains were sequenced, and detectable features were limited by the absence of alpha or paired-chain data. A later analysis reported that several top co-occurrence clusters appeared linked to parvovirus B19, influenza, CMV and Epstein-Barr virus. According to a later analysis, most CMV-associated TCR beta chains appeared to be HLA-restricted, and the HLA associations seemed to be driven largely by CMV exposure. According to a later analysis, TCR association rates differed among HLA loci, with DRB1 alleles showing the most associated TCRs and HLA-C alleles showing the fewest. The sequencing pipeline was judged likely to have produced a cluster of highly shared sequence variants as a technical artifact. Most TCR sequences were observed very rarely across donors, whereas some public TCRs were present in many individuals. Strong co-occurrence of HLA alleles, especially DR and DQ, made assigning TCR associations to individual alleles difficult.

The receptor comes from a male donor in good health and CMV-seronegative. Input material: PBMCs. This receptor chain uses TRBV9 and TRBJ1-1, with 10 bases in between that match TRBD1. The CDR3 loop reads CASSPRTGGNTEAFF. The DNA reads TGTGCCAGCAGCCCGAGGACAGGGGGGAACACTGAAGCTTTCTTT.